The source of this TCR beta chain is a study of T cells in Graves' hyperthyroidism and ophthalmopathy. Study outcomes and limitations: Most thyroid clonotypes expanded above 0.001 were also detected in blood. Before onset, ophthalmopathy was predicted by the model a median around 6 months earlier.

As for this clonotype: Its antigen is still unknown.

Diagnoses used clinical symptoms, serum thyroxine and TRAb, thyroid ultrasound and orbital computed tomography. Germline CDR1 is SNHLY and CDR2 is FYNNEI. V lost 6 bases and J 7 bases, leaving 16 bases between the germline ends. This CDR3 spans 14 amino acids. The source material, RNA transcripts, was used to amplify TCR beta CDR3 regions. First-round RT-PCR with HTBI primers amplified the TCR CDR3 region. TCRdb re-derived calls from the multiplex PCR reads in MiXCR, one entry per CDR3 protein. The sample lists around 180,000 distinct CDR3 sequences, 17% occurring once. The receptor's source is a woman between 45 and 60 years old with Graves' hyperthyroidism. Specimen: blood. V is TRBV2 and J is TRBJ1-3; D perhaps matches TRBD1 (6 bases). The CDR3 DNA reads as TGTGCCAGCAGCCAAGGGGGGGGCTGGAACACCATATATTTT. Its protein product is CASSQGGGWNTIYF. Full variable domain (remainder filled in from reference TRBV2 and TRBJ1-3): EPEVTQTPSHQVTQMGQEVILRCVPISNHLYFYWYRQILGQKVEFLVSFYNNEISEKSEIFDDQFSVERPDGSNFTLKIRSTKLEDSAMYFCASSQGGGWNTIYFGEGSWLTVV.